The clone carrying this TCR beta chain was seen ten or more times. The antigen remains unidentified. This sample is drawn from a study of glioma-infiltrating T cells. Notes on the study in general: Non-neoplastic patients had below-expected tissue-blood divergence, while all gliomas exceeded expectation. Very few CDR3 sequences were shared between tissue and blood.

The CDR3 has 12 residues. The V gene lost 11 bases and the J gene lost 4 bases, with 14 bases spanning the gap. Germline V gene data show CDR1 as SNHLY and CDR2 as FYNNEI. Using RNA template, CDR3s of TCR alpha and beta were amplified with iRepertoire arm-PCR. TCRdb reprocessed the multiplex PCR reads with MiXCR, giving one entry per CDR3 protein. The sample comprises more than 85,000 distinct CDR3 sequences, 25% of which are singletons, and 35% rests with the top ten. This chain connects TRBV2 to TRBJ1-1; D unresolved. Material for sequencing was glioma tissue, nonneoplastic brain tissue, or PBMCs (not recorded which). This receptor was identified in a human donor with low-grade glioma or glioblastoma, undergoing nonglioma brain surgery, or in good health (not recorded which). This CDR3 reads CASTGRVTEAFF. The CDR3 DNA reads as TGTGCCTCCACCGGGAGGGTCACTGAAGCTTTCTTT.